A single sample gave rise to the 30 T cell receptor beta chains below, sequenced in a study of blood T cell repertoires in COVID-19 (dated by TCRdb to about 2020). Library prep was done by the immunoSEQ multiplex PCR assay. The table was pulled from immuneACCESS by TCRdb, which kept in-frame rearrangements only. Such tables lose some clones; where checked, under half of the loss comes from unresolved V genes, and the rest has no known cause. The sample includes approximately 120,000 clones, with around 78% observed a single time. The ten most abundant clones make up about 20% of the sample. The sequenced sample consisted of peripheral blood. The receptor set was obtained from a woman aged 60 to 75 with acute or convalescent COVID-19.

This chain connects TRBV6-5 to TRBJ1-6; tentatively, D is TRBD1 (6 bases). Trimming stripped 0 bases from V and 14 bases from J, with 14 bases between. CDR1 and CDR2 from the germline V gene are MNHEY and SVGAGI. The CDR3 has 14 residues. CDR3 in DNA: TGTGCCAGCAGTTACTCGGGGGGGCGCCGAGCCCTCCACTTT. Its translation: CASSYSGGRRALHF.

V gene TRBV24-1 combines with J gene TRBJ2-5; TRBD1 aligns across 10 bases. Germline V gives CDR1 KGHDR, CDR2 SFDVKD. Losses at the gene ends were 4 bases for V and 5 bases for J; bases not matched to a gene: 6. The CDR3 is 15 residues long. The CDR3 DNA reads TGTGCCACCAGTGACTCGGGACAGGGGTTGGAGACCCAGTACTTC. Amino acid sequence: CATSDSGQGLETQYF.

This chain links TRBV10-2 with TRBJ2-7, with TRBD2 identical over 7 bases. The CDR3 spans 15 residues. CDR1 is WSHSY, CDR2 SAAADI, per germline. V lost 0 bases, J lost 4 bases, and 6 bases stayed unmatched. DNA of the CDR3: TGCGCCAGCAGTGAGTCGGGGGGGGACCGTTACGAGCAGTACTTC. Its translation: CASSESGGDRYEQYF.

V gene TRBV7-6 combines with J gene TRBJ1-3, with D maybe TRBD1 (6 bases). Looked up from germline, CDR1 is SGHVS and CDR2 is FNYEAQ. The CDR3 sequence is 15 residues long. The V gene lost 4 bases and the J gene lost 0 bases, with 10 bases spanning the gap. The CDR3 is CASSSQDSSGNTIYF. The CDR3 DNA reads as TGTGCCAGCAGCTCCCAGGACAGCTCTGGAAACACCATATATTTT.

This clone was detected once. The DNA is left out, because the CDR3 cannot be placed on it with certainty; the CDR3 is given as TCRdb lists it. This CDR3 is CAWDVGPGTALNF. This rearrangement joins TRBV30 to TRBJ1-1; the table's D call of TRBD1 was not tested on the DNA. The CDR3 spans 13 amino acids, including both terminal residues. The germline CDR1 and CDR2 sequences are GTSNPN and SVGIG (reference sequence).

The chain uses TRBV28 and TRBJ2-5, with TRBD2 matching 10 bases. CDR3 size: 17 residues. The V gene end was trimmed by 6 bases and the J gene end by 4 bases; junction bases not matched to a gene: 14. Germline CDR1 reads MDHEN; CDR2 reads SYDVKM. CDR3 DNA sequence: TGTGCCAGCAGATCAAGTAGAGCGGGAGGGTATGGAGAGACCCAGTACTTC. This sequence encodes CASRSSRAGGYGETQYF.

This clone is termed medium-sized. The chain carries TRBV25-1 and TRBJ2-2; 10 bases fit TRBD2. Germline loops: CDR1 MGHDK, CDR2 SYGVNS. The trim removed 5 bases at V and 6 bases at J, leaving 6 bases unmatched. This CDR3 is 15 amino acids long. In DNA, the CDR3 is TGTGCCAGCAGTACGATTAGCGGGGGGCCCGGGGAGCTGTTTTTT. Amino acid sequence: CASSTISGGPGELFF.

This chain joins TRBV7-2 and TRBJ1-5; the match to TRBD1 covers 8 bases. V gave up 5 bases and J gave up 6 bases; unmatched junction bases: 6. This CDR3 contains 14 residues. From germline, CDR1 is SGHTA and CDR2 FQGNSA. The CDR3 loop is CASSQDRVGQPQHF. The CDR3 DNA reads as TGTGCCAGCAGCCAGGACAGGGTCGGTCAGCCCCAGCATTTT.

The chain combines TRBV10-2 with TRBJ2-3; TRBD2 aligns across 8 bases. The CDR3 covers 16 residues. The germline gives CDR1 WSHSY, CDR2 SAAADI. V was clipped by 3 bases and J by 4 bases; unmatched bases: 9. The CDR3 sequence is CASSEGGRRSADTQYF. Written as DNA, the CDR3 is TGCGCCAGCAGTGAAGGCGGGAGGAGGTCGGCAGATACGCAGTATTTT.

The chain uses TRBV7-3 and TRBJ2-1, with 7 bases identical to TRBD2. J was trimmed by 0 bases and V by 5 bases; bases with no gene match: 7. Per the germline V gene, CDR1 is SGHTA and CDR2 is FQGTGA. The CDR3 runs 16 residues. As DNA, the CDR3 is TGTGCCAGCAGCCCTCGAGCGGGAAACTCCTACAATGAGCAGTTCTTC. As protein: CASSPRAGNSYNEQFF.

The chain links TRBV11-2 to TRBJ1-2; D is undetermined. This CDR3 is built from 15 residues. The germline V gene has CDR1 SGHAT and CDR2 FQNNGV. V was trimmed by 0 bases and J by 0 bases, leaving 8 bases between them. The CDR3 here is CASSLDPSANYGYTF. In nucleotides, the CDR3 is TGTGCCAGCAGCTTAGACCCCAGCGCTAACTATGGCTACACCTTC.

CDR3: CASSFAGAEETQYF. In DNA, the CDR3 is TGTGCCAGCAGTTTTGCAGGGGCGGAAGAGACCCAGTACTTC. The V and J genes are TRBV27 and TRBJ2-5; tentative D call: TRBD1 (6 bases). Germline loops: CDR1 MNHEY, CDR2 SMNVEV (reference sequence). The CDR3 runs 14 residues. V dropped 3 bases and J dropped 3 bases, with 11 bases sitting between them.

The rearrangement joins TRBV11-3 to TRBJ2-3, with 7 bases that match TRBD2. The CDR3 has 14 amino acids. J lost 1 base, V lost 5 bases, and 3 bases had no gene match. CDR1 is SGHNT and CDR2 is YENEEA in the germline V gene. The CDR3 here is CASSDGGGTDTQYF. As DNA, the CDR3 is TGTGCCAGCAGCGATGGGGGGGGCACAGATACGCAGTATTTT.

The chain couples TRBV7-2 to TRBJ2-5; no reliable D call. The CDR3 covers 13 residues. V was pared by 7 bases and J by 2 bases, with 11 bases between. Germline V gene data show CDR1 as SGHTA and CDR2 as FQGNSA. In DNA form, the CDR3 reads TGTGCCAGCACAACCCGGTTTCAAGAGACCCAGTACTTC. Amino acid sequence: CASTTRFQETQYF.

On this clone: The sample has other DNA sequences that encode this CDR3 too. This chain connects TRBV19 to TRBJ2-7, with a tentative D call TRBD2 (6 bases). The germline CDR1 and CDR2 sequences are LNHDA and SQIVND (reference sequence). The CDR3 covers 11 residues. Trimming removed 6 bases at V and 3 bases at J, with 6 bases between. CDR3 sequence: CASSGGYEQYF. The CDR3 DNA is TGTGCCAGTAGCGGGGGCTACGAGCAGTACTTC. Together with reference TRBV19 and TRBJ2-7, the CDR3 gives the full variable domain: DGGITQSPKYLFRKEGQNVTLSCEQNLNHDAMYWYRQDPGQGLRLIYYSQIVNDFQKGDIAEGYSVSREKKESFPLTVTSAQKNPTAFYLCASSGGYEQYFGPGTRLTVT.

The rearrangement joins TRBV3-1 (or the pseudogene TRBV3-2) to TRBJ2-5, with 8 positions matching TRBD1. With V trimmed by 2 bases and J by 5 bases, 7 bases remained unmatched. Germline V CDR1 and CDR2: LGHDT, YNNKEL (reference sequence). This CDR3 is 15 amino acids long. CDR3 in DNA: TGTGCCAGCAGCCAATCGGACAGGGTTACGGAGACCCAGTACTTC. Translating gives CASSQSDRVTETQYF.

The chain recombines TRBV5-6 with TRBJ2-7, with TRBD2 matching over 11 bases. V dropped 4 bases and J dropped 2; count of bases not matched to a gene: 8. Germline assignment: CDR1 SGHDT and CDR2 YYEEEE. The CDR3 covers 16 residues. The CDR3 DNA follows: TGTGCCAGCAGCCCCGGACTAGCGGGCAAAACCTACGAGCAGTACTTC. Its translation is CASSPGLAGKTYEQYF.

The rearrangement uses TRBV7-3 and TRBJ1-1; D might be TRBD1 (6 bases). Germline CDR1 is SGHTA and CDR2 is FQGTGA. The germline V and J ends were trimmed by 5 bases and 4 bases, with 14 bases remaining between them. The CDR3 sequence is 14 residues long. In DNA, the CDR3 is TGTGCCAGCAGCCCAAATCAGGGGAGCACTGAAGCTTTCTTT. Amino acids: CASSPNQGSTEAFF.

This sequence joins TRBV28 and TRBJ1-6; no clear D. V lost 6 bases to trimming and J lost 10 bases, with 10 bases between them. CDR1 is MDHEN, CDR2 SYDVKM, per germline. The CDR3 runs to 12 residues. The CDR3 bases are TGTGCCAGCAGCGGCGGTAGGTCACCCCTCCACTTT. Its translation: CASSGGRSPLHF.

DNA of the CDR3: TGTGCCACCAGTATAACAGGGGGTGAGACCCAGTACTTC. Translating it yields CATSITGGETQYF. The chain employs TRBV24-1 and TRBJ2-5; 8 positions agree with TRBD1. V shed 6 bases and J 5 bases; nucleotides not matched to a gene: 4. The CDR3 totals 13 residues. Germline V gene sequence: CDR1 KGHDR, CDR2 SFDVKD.

The chain employs TRBV7-9 and TRBJ1-3, with 10 bases fitting TRBD1. Trimming took 4 bases from V and 5 from J; bases not matched to a gene: 5. The germline gives CDR1 SEHNR, CDR2 FQNEAQ (reference sequence). The CDR3 runs 15 residues. For the CDR3, the DNA is TGTGCCAGCAGCTCCGGGACAGGGGCCCGAAACACCATATATTTT. This encodes CASSSGTGARNTIYF.

The chain carries TRBV10-1 and TRBJ2-7; 7 bases fit TRBD1. Germline V gene sequence: CDR1 WNHNN, CDR2 SYGVQD (reference sequence). This CDR3 region has 12 residues. V lost 8 bases to trimming and J lost 0 bases; unmatched junction nucleotides: 1. The chain's CDR3 is CASGDSSYEQYF. Written as DNA, the CDR3 is TGCGCCAGCGGGGACAGCTCCTACGAGCAGTACTTC.

This clone was seen more than once but under ten times. V usage is TRBV3-1 (or the pseudogene TRBV3-2) and J usage is TRBJ1-3; 7 bases are shared with TRBD1. The V gene end was trimmed by 4 bases and the J gene end by 4 bases; junction bases not matched to a gene: 10. In germline, CDR1 is LGHDT, CDR2 YNNKEL (reference sequence). The CDR3 consists of 16 residues. The CDR3 DNA follows: TGTGCCAGCAGCCTCACACACAGGGGACAAGGAAACACCATATATTTT. This translates into CASSLTHRGQGNTIYF.

The chain joins TRBV6-2 or TRBV6-3 to TRBJ1-1, with D possibly TRBD1 on 5 matching bases. The CDR3 contains 11 residues. Germline loops: CDR1 MNHEY, CDR2 SVGEGT. Deletions cut 4 bases from V and 11 bases from J, with 11 bases between. The CDR3 sequence: CASSWSRGAFF. The CDR3, as DNA: TGTGCCAGCAGTTGGAGTCGGGGGGCTTTCTTT.

The rearrangement links TRBV11-2 to TRBJ1-1; D gene unclear. The CDR3 runs 15 residues. Trimming pared 1 base from V and 8 bases from J, leaving 17 bases between. Germline CDR1 reads SGHAT; CDR2 reads FQNNGV. The CDR3 protein is CASSLGAAAVMEAFF. The DNA for the CDR3 is TGTGCCAGCAGCTTAGGAGCGGCAGCCGTCATGGAAGCTTTCTTT.

The chain recombines TRBV5-4 with TRBJ2-1; TRBD2 matches at 9 bases. The CDR3 totals 15 residues. Looked up from germline, CDR1 is SGHNT and CDR2 is YYREEE (reference sequence). V lost 4 bases and J lost 4; bases outside the gene matches: 6. DNA of the CDR3: TGTGCCAGCAGCCAGCATAGCGGGAGTTACAATGAGCAGTTCTTC. Amino acids: CASSQHSGSYNEQFF.

The chain couples TRBV6-5 to TRBJ1-3; the match to TRBD1 covers 7 bases. This CDR3 has 16 amino acids. CDR1 and CDR2 from the germline V gene are MNHEY and SVGAGI. Unmatched junction bases numbered 8, after V lost 2 bases and J lost 4 bases. The CDR3 nucleotides read TGTGCCAGCAGTTACGACGCCAGGGGGGCCGGAAACACCATATATTTT. Its translation is CASSYDARGAGNTIYF.

This clone has just one count. The J gene is TRBJ2-3, the V gene TRBV7-2, with D perhaps TRBD2 (6 bases). This CDR3 has 13 amino acids. CDR1 is SGHTA and CDR2 is FQGNSA in the germline V gene. Trimming stripped 9 bases from V and 0 bases from J, with 10 bases between. Written as DNA, the CDR3 is TGTGCCAGGGGGACTGGAAGCACAGATACGCAGTATTTT. It yields the protein CARGTGSTDTQYF.

The chain has TRBV6-2 or TRBV6-3 and TRBJ2-7, with 7 bases matching TRBD2. The CDR3 consists of 14 residues. CDR1 is MNHEY, CDR2 SVGEGT, per germline. The V gene end was trimmed by 4 bases and the J gene end by 0 bases; junction bases not matched to a gene: 3. CDR3 nucleotides: TGTGCCAGCAGTTGGGGACTAACCTCCTACGAGCAGTACTTC. Translated: CASSWGLTSYEQYF.

About this clone itself: The junction departs from germline at one end; a sequencing error may be responsible. The rearrangement joins TRBV4-3 to TRBJ1-4, with 7 bases aligning to TRBD1. In germline, CDR1 is LGHNA, CDR2 YSLEER. This CDR3 has 18 amino acids. The DNA for the CDR3 is TGCGCCAGCAACCAAGAAGTTTTTGGGACAGCAACTAATGAAAAACTGTTTTTT. It yields the protein CASNQEVFGTATNEKLFF.